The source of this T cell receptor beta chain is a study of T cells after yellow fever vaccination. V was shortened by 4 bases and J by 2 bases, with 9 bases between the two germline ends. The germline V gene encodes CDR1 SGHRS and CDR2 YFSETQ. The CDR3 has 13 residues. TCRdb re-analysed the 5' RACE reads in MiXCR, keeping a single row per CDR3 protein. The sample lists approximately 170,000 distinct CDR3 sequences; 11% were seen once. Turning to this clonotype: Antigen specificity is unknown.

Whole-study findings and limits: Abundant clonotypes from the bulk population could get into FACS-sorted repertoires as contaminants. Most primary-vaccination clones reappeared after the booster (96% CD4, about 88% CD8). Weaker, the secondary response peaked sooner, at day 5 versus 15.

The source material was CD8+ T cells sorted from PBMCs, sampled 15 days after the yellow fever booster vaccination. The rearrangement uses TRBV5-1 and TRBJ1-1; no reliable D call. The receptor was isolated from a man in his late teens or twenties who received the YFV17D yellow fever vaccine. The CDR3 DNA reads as TGCGCCAGCAGCCCAACACCCAACACTGAAGCTTTCTTT. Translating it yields CASSPTPNTEAFF.